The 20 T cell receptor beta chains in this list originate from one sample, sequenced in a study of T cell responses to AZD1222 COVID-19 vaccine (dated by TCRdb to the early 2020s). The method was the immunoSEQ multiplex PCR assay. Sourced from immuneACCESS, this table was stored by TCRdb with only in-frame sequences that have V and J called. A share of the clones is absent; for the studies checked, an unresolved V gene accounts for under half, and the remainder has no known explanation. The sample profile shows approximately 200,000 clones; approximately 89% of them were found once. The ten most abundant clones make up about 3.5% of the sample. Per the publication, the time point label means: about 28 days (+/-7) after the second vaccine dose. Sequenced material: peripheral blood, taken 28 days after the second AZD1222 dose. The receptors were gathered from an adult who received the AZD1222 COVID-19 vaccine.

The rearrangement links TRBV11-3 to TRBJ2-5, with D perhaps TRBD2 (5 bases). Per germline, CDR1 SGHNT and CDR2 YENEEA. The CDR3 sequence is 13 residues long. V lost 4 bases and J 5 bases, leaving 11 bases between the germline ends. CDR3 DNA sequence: TGTGCCAGCAGCTCCTCTAGCTGGGAGACCCAGTACTTC. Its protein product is CASSSSSWETQYF.

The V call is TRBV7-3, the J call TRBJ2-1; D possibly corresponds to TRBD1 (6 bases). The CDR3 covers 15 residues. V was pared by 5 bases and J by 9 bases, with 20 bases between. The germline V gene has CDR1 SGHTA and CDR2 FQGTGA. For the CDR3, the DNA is TGTGCCAGCAGCCTATTCAGGGGAGATCGCGGTGAGCAGTTCTTC. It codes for CASSLFRGDRGEQFF.

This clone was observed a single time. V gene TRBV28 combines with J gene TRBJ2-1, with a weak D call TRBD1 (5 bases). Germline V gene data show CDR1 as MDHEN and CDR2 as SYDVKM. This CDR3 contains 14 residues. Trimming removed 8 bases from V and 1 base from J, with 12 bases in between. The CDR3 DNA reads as TGTGCCAGCTTCAGGGCTGGATCCTACAATGAGCAGTTCTTC. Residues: CASFRAGSYNEQFF.

CDR3 protein: CASSSLVSTDTQYF. The CDR3 DNA follows: TGTGCCAGCAGCTCACTAGTCAGCACAGATACGCAGTATTTT. The chain joins TRBV7-9 to TRBJ2-3; possibly TRBD2 for D (5 bases). Germline V gene sequence: CDR1 SEHNR, CDR2 FQNEAQ (reference sequence). V was clipped by 4 bases and J by 0 bases, with 8 bases between them. The CDR3 length is 14 residues.

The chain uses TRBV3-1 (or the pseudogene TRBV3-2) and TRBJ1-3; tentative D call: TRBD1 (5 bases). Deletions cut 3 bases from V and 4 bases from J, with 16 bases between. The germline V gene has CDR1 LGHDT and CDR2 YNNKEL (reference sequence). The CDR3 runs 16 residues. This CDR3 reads CASSHDPGSSGNTIYF. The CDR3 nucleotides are TGTGCCAGCAGCCATGACCCAGGGTCGTCCGGAAACACCATATATTTT.

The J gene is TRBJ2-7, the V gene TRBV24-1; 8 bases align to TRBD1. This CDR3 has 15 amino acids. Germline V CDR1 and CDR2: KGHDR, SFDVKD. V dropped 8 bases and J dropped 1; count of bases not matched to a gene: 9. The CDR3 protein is CATIYVTGVSYEQYF. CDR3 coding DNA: TGTGCCACCATTTACGTGACAGGGGTTTCCTACGAGCAGTACTTC.

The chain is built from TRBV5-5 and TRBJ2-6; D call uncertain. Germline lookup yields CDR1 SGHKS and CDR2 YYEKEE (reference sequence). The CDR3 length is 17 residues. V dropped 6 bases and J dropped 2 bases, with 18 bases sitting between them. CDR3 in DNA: TGTGCCAGCAACGAGTACGGTGTATTGACTGGGGCCAACGTCCTGACTTTC. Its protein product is CASNEYGVLTGANVLTF.

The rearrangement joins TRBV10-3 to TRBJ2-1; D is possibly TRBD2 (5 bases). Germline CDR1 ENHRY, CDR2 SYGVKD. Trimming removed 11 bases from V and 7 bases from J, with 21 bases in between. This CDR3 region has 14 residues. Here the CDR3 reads CASRGNGGGNEQFF. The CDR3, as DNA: TGTGCCTCCCGGGGAAACGGAGGAGGAAATGAGCAGTTCTTC.

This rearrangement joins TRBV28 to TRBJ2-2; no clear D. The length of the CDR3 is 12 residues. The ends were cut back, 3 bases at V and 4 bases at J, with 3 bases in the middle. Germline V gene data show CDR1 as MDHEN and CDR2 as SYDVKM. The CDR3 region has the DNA TGTGCCAGCAGTTTTGGCACCGGGGAGCTGTTTTTT. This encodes CASSFGTGELFF.

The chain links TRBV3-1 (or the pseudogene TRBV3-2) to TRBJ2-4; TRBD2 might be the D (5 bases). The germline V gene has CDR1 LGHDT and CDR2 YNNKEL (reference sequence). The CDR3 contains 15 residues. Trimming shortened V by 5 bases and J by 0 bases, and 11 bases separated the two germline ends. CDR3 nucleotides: TGTGCCAGCAGCAAACTAGGGCTAGCCAAAAACATTCAGTACTTC. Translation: CASSKLGLAKNIQYF.

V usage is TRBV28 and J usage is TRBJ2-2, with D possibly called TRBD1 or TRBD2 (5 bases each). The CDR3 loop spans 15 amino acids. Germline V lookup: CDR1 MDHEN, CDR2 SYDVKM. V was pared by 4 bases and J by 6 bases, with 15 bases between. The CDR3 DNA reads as TGTGCCAGCAGTTCCGGGGCGAAGGGGCCCGGGGAGCTGTTTTTT. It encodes CASSSGAKGPGELFF.

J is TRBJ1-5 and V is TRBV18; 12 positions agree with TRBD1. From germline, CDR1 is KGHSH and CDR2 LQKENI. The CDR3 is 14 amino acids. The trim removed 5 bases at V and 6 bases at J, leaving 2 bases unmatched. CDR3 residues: CASSGTGGVQPQHF. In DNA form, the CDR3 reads TGTGCCAGCTCAGGGACAGGGGGCGTTCAGCCCCAGCATTTT.

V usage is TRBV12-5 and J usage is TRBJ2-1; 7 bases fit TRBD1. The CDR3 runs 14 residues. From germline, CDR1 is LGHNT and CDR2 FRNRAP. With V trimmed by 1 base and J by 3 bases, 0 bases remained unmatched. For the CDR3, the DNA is TGTGCTAGTGGTTTGGGGACAGGCTACAATGAGCAGTTCTTC. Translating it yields CASGLGTGYNEQFF.

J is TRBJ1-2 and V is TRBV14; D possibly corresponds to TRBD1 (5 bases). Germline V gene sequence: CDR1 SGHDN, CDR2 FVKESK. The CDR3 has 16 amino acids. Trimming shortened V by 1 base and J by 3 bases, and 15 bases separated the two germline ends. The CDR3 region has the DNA TGTGCCAGCAGCCAAGGGGACTTTAGGGTGGACTATGGCTACACCTTC. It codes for CASSQGDFRVDYGYTF.

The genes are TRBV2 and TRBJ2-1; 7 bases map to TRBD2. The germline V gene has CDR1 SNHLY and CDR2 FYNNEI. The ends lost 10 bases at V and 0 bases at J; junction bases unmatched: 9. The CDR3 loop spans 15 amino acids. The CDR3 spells CATPGLQSSYNEQFF. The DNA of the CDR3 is TGTGCCACGCCGGGACTACAGAGCTCCTACAATGAGCAGTTCTTC.

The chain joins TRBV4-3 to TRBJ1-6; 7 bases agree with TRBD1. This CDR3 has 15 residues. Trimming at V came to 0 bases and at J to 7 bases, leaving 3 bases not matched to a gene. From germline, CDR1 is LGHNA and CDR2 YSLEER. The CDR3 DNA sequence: TGCGCCAGCAGCCAAGATTACAGGGGAAATTCACCCCTCCACTTT. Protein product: CASSQDYRGNSPLHF.

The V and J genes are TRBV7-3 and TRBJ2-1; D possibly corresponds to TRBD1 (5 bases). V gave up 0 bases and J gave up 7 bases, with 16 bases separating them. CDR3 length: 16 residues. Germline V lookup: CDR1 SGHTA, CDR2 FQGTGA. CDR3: CASSLTFYRLKNEQFF. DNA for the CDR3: TGTGCCAGCAGCTTAACCTTTTACAGGCTGAAGAATGAGCAGTTCTTC.

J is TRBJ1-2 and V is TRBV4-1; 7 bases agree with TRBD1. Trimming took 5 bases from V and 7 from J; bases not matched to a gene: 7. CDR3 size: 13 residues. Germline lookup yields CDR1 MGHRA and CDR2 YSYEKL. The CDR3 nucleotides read TGCGCCAGCAGCGCTCCGACAGGGCTTGGCTACACCTTC. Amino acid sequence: CASSAPTGLGYTF.

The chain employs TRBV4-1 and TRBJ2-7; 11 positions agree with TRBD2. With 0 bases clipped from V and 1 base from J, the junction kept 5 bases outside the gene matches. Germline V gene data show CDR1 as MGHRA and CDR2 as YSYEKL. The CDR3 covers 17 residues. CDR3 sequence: CASSQDRWTSGSYEQYF. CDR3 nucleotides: TGCGCCAGCAGCCAAGACCGTTGGACTAGCGGGTCCTACGAGCAGTACTTC.

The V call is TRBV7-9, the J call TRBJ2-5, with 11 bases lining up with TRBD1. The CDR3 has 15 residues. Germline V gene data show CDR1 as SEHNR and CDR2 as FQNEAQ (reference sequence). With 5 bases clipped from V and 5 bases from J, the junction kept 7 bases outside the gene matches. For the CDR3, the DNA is TGTGCCAGCAGCCGACGGACAGGGGGCTTGGAGACCCAGTACTTC. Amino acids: CASSRRTGGLETQYF. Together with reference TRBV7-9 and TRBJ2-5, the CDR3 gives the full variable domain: DTGVSQNPRHKITKRGQNVTFRCDPISEHNRLYWYRQTLGQGPEFLTYFQNEAQLEKSRLLSDRFSAERPKGSFSTLEIQRTEQGDSAMYLCASSRRTGGLETQYFGPGTRLLVL.